This is a list of T cell receptor beta chains from one sample in a study of cytomegalovirus exposure and HLA in healthy donors. TCRdb's table, derived via immunoSEQ multiplex PCR, lists solely in-frame clones and lacks some. The sample has 170,000 or so clones; 85% are singletons. Sequenced material: PBMCs. These receptors all come from a man between 18 and 29 years old in good health and CMV-seropositive. Each CDR3 is given with its conserved first and last residue. The order of the fields is CDR3 DNA, CDR3 protein, clone size, V gene, D gene, J gene. D genes are given only for firm matches. A row's size may be missing; if present it is once, few, many or a size class.

cdr3_nt: TGTGCCTGGACCCAAGGAGGCAGGGGGGAGCAGTACTTC
cdr3_aa: CAWTQGGRGEQYF
clone_size: -
v_call: TRBV30
d_call: TRBD1
j_call: TRBJ2-7

cdr3_nt: TGTGCCAGCAGCGGTAGCGGGGTCTCCTACAATGAGCAGTTCTTC
cdr3_aa: CASSGSGVSYNEQFF
clone_size: -
v_call: TRBV13
d_call: TRBD2
j_call: TRBJ2-1

cdr3_nt: TGTGCCAGCAGCTTAAAACAGCTTGGTTTTGACAATGAGCAGTTCTTC
cdr3_aa: CASSLKQLGFDNEQFF
clone_size: -
v_call: TRBV11-1
d_call: -
j_call: TRBJ2-1

cdr3_nt: TGTGCCAGCAGTTATGGGACAGACACTGAAGCTTTCTTT
cdr3_aa: CASSYGTDTEAFF
clone_size: -
v_call: TRBV6-5
d_call: TRBD1
j_call: TRBJ1-1

cdr3_nt: TGTGCCAGTAGTTGGACAGGGGCCTTCTCTGGGGCCAACGTCCTGACTTTC
cdr3_aa: CASSWTGAFSGANVLTF
clone_size: -
v_call: TRBV19
d_call: TRBD1
j_call: TRBJ2-6

cdr3_nt: TGTGCCAGCAGCGGACCTACTAGCGGCAATGAGCAGTTCTTC
cdr3_aa: CASSGPTSGNEQFF
clone_size: -
v_call: TRBV9
d_call: TRBD2
j_call: TRBJ2-1

cdr3_nt: TGTGCCAGCAGTTTCTCCGGTGGGACAGCTAACTATGGCTACACCTTC
cdr3_aa: CASSFSGGTANYGYTF
clone_size: -
v_call: TRBV28
d_call: TRBD1
j_call: TRBJ1-2

cdr3_nt: TGTGCCAGCAGGCTGGGACAGGGCGGTATGAACGAGCAGTACTTC
cdr3_aa: CASRLGQGGMNEQYF
clone_size: few
v_call: TRBV27
d_call: TRBD1
j_call: TRBJ2-7

cdr3_nt: TGTGCCAGCACCCGGGCGGGGGGGTTAAATGAGCAGTTCTTC
cdr3_aa: CASTRAGGLNEQFF
clone_size: -
v_call: TRBV9
d_call: TRBD2
j_call: TRBJ2-1

cdr3_nt: TGTGCCAGCAGTCTCGGACAGGGCCCCTACGAGCAGTACTTC
cdr3_aa: CASSLGQGPYEQYF
clone_size: -
v_call: TRBV6-1
d_call: TRBD1
j_call: TRBJ2-7